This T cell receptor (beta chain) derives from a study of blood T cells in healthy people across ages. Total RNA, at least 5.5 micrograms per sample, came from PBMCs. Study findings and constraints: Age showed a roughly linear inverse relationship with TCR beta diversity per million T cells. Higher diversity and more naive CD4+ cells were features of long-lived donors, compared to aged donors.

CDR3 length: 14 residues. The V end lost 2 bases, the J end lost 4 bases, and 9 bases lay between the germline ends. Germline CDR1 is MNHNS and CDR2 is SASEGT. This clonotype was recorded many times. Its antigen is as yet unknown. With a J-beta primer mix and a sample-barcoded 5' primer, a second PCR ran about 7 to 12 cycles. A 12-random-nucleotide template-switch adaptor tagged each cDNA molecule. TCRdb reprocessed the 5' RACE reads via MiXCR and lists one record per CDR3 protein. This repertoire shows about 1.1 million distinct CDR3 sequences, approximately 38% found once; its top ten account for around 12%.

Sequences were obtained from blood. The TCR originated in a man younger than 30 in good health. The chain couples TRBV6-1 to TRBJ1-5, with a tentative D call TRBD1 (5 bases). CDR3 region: CASSETGVNQPQHF. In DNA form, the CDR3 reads TGTGCCAGCAGTGAAACGGGGGTTAATCAGCCCCAGCATTTT.